This entry lists 12 T cell receptor beta chains sequenced from one sample in a study of cytomegalovirus exposure and HLA in healthy donors. PCR involved 60 Vbeta and 13 Jbeta primers. Data came from immunoSEQ multiplex PCR; TCRdb stores just in-frame clones and leaves some out. In the table there are 60,000 to 85,000 clones, roughly four fifths of which are singletons. Sequencing was carried out using PBMCs. The receptor source for this set is a male donor in good health and CMV-seropositive.

This chain uses TRBV11-2 with TRBJ2-7, with TRBD2 matching 11 bases. With V trimmed by 4 bases and J by 6 bases, 8 bases remained unmatched. Germline values: CDR1 SGHAT, CDR2 FQNNGV. The CDR3 is 15 amino acids. CDR3 coding DNA: TGTGCCAGCAGCTCCCCCTCTAGCGGGGGGAGCGAGCAGTACTTC. Amino acids: CASSSPSSGGSEQYF. Supplemented by reference TRBV11-2 and TRBJ2-7, the full variable domain reads EAGVAQSPRYKIIEKRQSVAFWCNPISGHATLYWYQQILGQGPKLLIQFQNNGVVDDSQLPKDRFSAERLKGVDSTLKIQPAKLEDSAVYLCASSSPSSGGSEQYFGPGTRLTVT.

The V gene is TRBV27, the J gene TRBJ1-1; D remains unclear. Germline V CDR1 and CDR2: MNHEY, SMNVEV (reference sequence). Trimming cost V 6 bases and J 1 base, with 15 bases left between them. This CDR3 region has 15 residues. CDR3: CASSLRGLGNTEAFF. DNA of the CDR3: TGTGCCAGCAGCCTGCGAGGGTTGGGGAACACTGAAGCTTTCTTT.

The table lists this clone with a few counts. The J gene is TRBJ2-2, the V gene TRBV9; 7 nucleotides agree with TRBD2. V shed 1 base and J 0 bases; nucleotides not matched to a gene: 9. Germline CDR1 is SGDLS and CDR2 is YYNGEE. The CDR3 sequence is 18 residues long. CDR3 DNA sequence: TGTGCCAGCAGCGTAAGGGGAGGGACGGAGCCGAACACCGGGGAGCTGTTTTTT. Protein: CASSVRGGTEPNTGELFF.

The V gene is TRBV9, the J gene TRBJ2-7, with 7 bases identical to TRBD1. V lost 0 bases, J lost 3 bases, and 3 bases stayed unmatched. Germline CDR1 SGDLS, CDR2 YYNGEE. The CDR3 loop spans 14 amino acids. The CDR3 sequence is CASSVEPGGYEQYF. The DNA of the CDR3 is TGTGCCAGCAGCGTAGAGCCAGGGGGCTACGAGCAGTACTTC.

The count of this clone is one. The V gene is TRBV5-6, the J gene TRBJ2-7, with 13 bases that match TRBD2. The junction had 4 bases not matched to a gene; V was cut back by 0 bases and J by 4 bases. The CDR3 totals 16 residues. The V gene's germline CDR1 is SGHDT and CDR2 YYEEEE. CDR3 DNA sequence: TGTGCCAGCAGCTTGGAGTCGGGACTAGCGGGGTACGAGCAGTACTTC. Its protein is CASSLESGLAGYEQYF.

The V gene is TRBV10-3, the J gene TRBJ2-7; D possibly corresponds to TRBD1 (5 bases). Germline V gene lookup returns CDR1 ENHRY and CDR2 SYGVKD. Deletions cut 0 bases from V and 11 bases from J, with 14 bases between. The CDR3 has 13 amino acids. The CDR3 spells CAISESPGQYEYF. CDR3 sequence (DNA): TGTGCCATCAGTGAGTCTCCCGGACAATATGAGTACTTC.

V usage is TRBV9 and J usage is TRBJ2-1; 8 bases match TRBD1. The CDR3 runs 18 residues. Per the germline V gene, CDR1 is SGDLS and CDR2 is YYNGEE. Germline trimming cut 4 bases from V and 4 bases from J; bases unmatched to any gene: 16. DNA for the CDR3: TGTGCCAGCAGCCCCCACGAAACCCTGGACAGGGTTTACAATGAGCAGTTCTTC. This codes for CASSPHETLDRVYNEQFF.

The chain uses TRBV30 and TRBJ2-6, with D possibly matching TRBD2 (7 bases). The germline V gene has CDR1 GTSNPN and CDR2 SVGIG (reference sequence). The CDR3 is made up of 15 amino acids. Trimming shortened V by 3 bases and J by 2 bases, and 11 bases separated the two germline ends. The CDR3 loop reads CAWSEGGAGANVLTF. CDR3 sequence (DNA): TGTGCCTGGAGCGAAGGGGGGGCTGGGGCCAACGTCCTGACTTTC.

This clone was counted between two and nine times. The chain joins TRBV5-8 to TRBJ1-4, with 8 positions matching TRBD1. This CDR3 region has 14 residues. The junction had 4 bases not matched to a gene; V was cut back by 4 bases and J by 5 bases. Looked up from germline, CDR1 is SGHTS and CDR2 is YDEGEE. DNA for the CDR3: TGTGCCAGCAGCCGCAGGGGGCCAAATGAAAAACTGTTTTTT. This codes for CASSRRGPNEKLFF.

In nucleotides, the CDR3 is TGTGCCAGCAGCTTCAGTCAGTACTACGAGCAGTACTTC. It codes for CASSFSQYYEQYF. J is TRBJ2-7 and V is TRBV5-5; D call uncertain. V lost 2 bases and J 3 bases, leaving 9 bases between the germline ends. Germline CDR1 is SGHKS and CDR2 is YYEKEE (reference sequence). This CDR3 is built from 13 residues.

The rearrangement uses TRBV18 and TRBJ1-1, with 9 bases that match TRBD1. Germline V CDR1 and CDR2: KGHSH, LQKENI. J lost 5 bases, V lost 1 base, and 8 bases had no gene match. The CDR3 is made up of 16 amino acids. DNA for the CDR3: TGTGCCAGCTCACCACTAGGACAGGGGTCGGGGACTGAAGCTTTCTTT. Its protein product is CASSPLGQGSGTEAFF.

This sequence joins TRBV7-8 and TRBJ2-3, with 7 bases matching TRBD1. The germline V gene encodes CDR1 SGHVS and CDR2 FQNEAQ. After removal of 5 bases from V and 2 bases from J, the junction contained 10 bases not matched to a gene. The length of the CDR3 is 16 residues. CDR3: CASSPPRQGPTDTQYF. The CDR3 DNA reads TGTGCCAGCAGCCCCCCCCGACAGGGACCCACAGATACGCAGTATTTT.